The sequence of this T cell receptor (beta chain) was determined in a study of cytomegalovirus exposure and HLA in healthy donors. This table comes from immunoSEQ multiplex PCR, and its TCRdb copy is limited to in-frame clones, with some not included. The data contain about 74,000 clones, less than 95% of them singletons. This CDR3 has 14 residues. Germline V gene lookup returns CDR1 SGDLS and CDR2 YYNGEE. V lost 1 base and J 4 bases, leaving 11 bases between the germline ends. Points on this clone: Its antigen is not known.

Study-level results: Confirmation was obtained in vitro that a few CMV-associated chains are specific for CMV antigens. The study flagged about 150 TCR beta chains as cytomegalovirus-associated. Across donors, most TCRs were seen rarely, yet some public ones were widespread.

The sequenced sample consisted of PBMCs. The receptor was isolated from a woman under 30 in good health and CMV-seropositive. V gene TRBV9 combines with J gene TRBJ1-1, with D perhaps matching TRBD1 (5 bases). CDR3 DNA: TGTGCCAGCAGCGTATCGGGGGGAGTCACTGAAGCTTTCTTT. It codes for CASSVSGGVTEAFF. The variable domain in full, with the rest retrieved from reference TRBV9 and TRBJ1-1, is DSGVTQTPKHLITATGQRVTLRCSPRSGDLSVYWYQQSLDQGLQFLIQYYNGEERAKGNILERFSAQQFPDLHSELNLSSLELGDSALYFCASSVSGGVTEAFFGQGTRLTVV.